This TCR beta chain was recorded in a study of T cell responses to AZD1222 COVID-19 vaccine. On the study more broadly: Timing groups of about 4 and about 12 weeks for second doses were pooled. Regarding the study as a whole: At baseline, just five to seven AZD1222 recipients tested seropositive. Donors, mostly white British, included more females; clonal diversity was possibly underestimated. Within unmutated variant regions lay the reported targets of nearly half of spike-specific TCRs.

With regard to this clone: The antigen remains undetermined.

The CDR3 contains 12 residues. Germline V gene sequence: CDR1 LNHDA, CDR2 SQIVND (reference sequence). The germline V and J ends were trimmed by 7 bases and 7 bases, with 13 bases remaining between them. Sequencing used immunoSEQ multiplex PCR; TCRdb keeps in-frame clones, though not all of them. Of some 99,000 clones detected, about 88% appear once; the ten largest clones hold around a sixth. The receptor was isolated from an adult in good health. J is TRBJ1-1 and V is TRBV19; D possibly corresponds to TRBD1 (6 bases). The sequencing here drew on peripheral blood, taken on day 0 of AZD1222 vaccination. CDR3: CASTRGAIEAFF. CDR3 coding DNA: TGTGCCAGTACGCGGGGGGCAATTGAAGCTTTCTTT. The full variable domain, its missing parts supplied by reference TRBV19 and TRBJ1-1, is DGGITQSPKYLFRKEGQNVTLSCEQNLNHDAMYWYRQDPGQGLRLIYYSQIVNDFQKGDIAEGYSVSREKKESFPLTVTSAQKNPTAFYLCASTRGAIEAFFGQGTRLTVV.